The 3 T cell receptor beta chains presented below share a single source sample, sequenced in a study of T-cell memory formation after mild COVID-19. Each CDR3 protein is one row after TCRdb ran MiXCR on the 5' RACE reads. The sample has some 300,000 distinct CDR3 sequences, roughly 19% seen once; the top ten hold around 21%. The specimen was PBMCs or a T cell subset sorted from them (not recorded which). These receptors all stem from a man aged 18 to 30 who had mild COVID-19 (a few samples of this study predate the infection). Cell type and time point are not known.

In its sample, this clonotype was seen a few times. The chain uses TRBV6-4 and TRBJ2-7; D not resolved. Trimming stripped 5 bases from V and 2 bases from J, with 7 bases between. Germline CDR1 and CDR2: MRHNA and SNTAGT. The CDR3 loop spans 12 amino acids. CDR3 DNA: TGTGCCAGCAGTCGACTTCCCTACGAGCAGTACGTC. Translating gives CASSRLPYEQYV.

This clonotype was counted between two and nine times. The V call is TRBV7-2, the J call TRBJ1-2; D gene unclear. V lost 5 bases and J lost 1, with 11 bases in between. This CDR3 spans 14 amino acids. Germline V gene sequence: CDR1 SGHTA, CDR2 FQGNSA. Here the CDR3 DNA reads TGTGCCAGCAGCCTCACTCGGGTTAACTATGGCTACACCTTC. As protein: CASSLTRVNYGYTF. Together with reference TRBV7-2 and TRBJ1-2, the CDR3 gives the full variable domain: GAGVSQSPSNKVTEKGKDVELRCDPISGHTALYWYRQSLGQGLEFLIYFQGNSAPDKSGLPSDRFSAERTGGSVSTLTIQRTQQEDSAVYLCASSLTRVNYGYTFGSGTRLTVV.

Ten or more counts support this clonotype. The CDR3 coding sequence is TGTGCCAGCAGCCTCGGGACAGGCGAGCAGTACTTC. It specifies CASSLGTGEQYF. The V call is TRBV7-9, the J call TRBJ2-7, with 8 bases matching TRBD1. CDR3 size: 12 residues. V gave up 5 bases and J gave up 6 bases; unmatched junction bases: 3. Germline-derived CDR1 and CDR2 are SEHNR and FQNEAQ (reference sequence).